Below, 12 T cell receptor beta chains from the same sample are listed, as sequenced in a study of cytomegalovirus exposure and HLA in healthy donors (dated by TCRdb to about 2017). Library creation used the immunoSEQ multiplex PCR assay. The multiplex PCR relied on a mix of 60 forward primers for TCR Vbeta segments and 13 reverse primers for TCR Jbeta segments. TCRdb holds this immuneACCESS table with in-frame rearrangements only. Some clones are missing; in checked studies, unresolved V genes explain under half, and the rest has no known cause. This sample has about 140,000 clones in its table, and around 80% of those were observed once. About 3.4% of the sample comes from the top ten. Sequenced: PBMCs. Receptor source: a man aged 18 to 29 in good health and CMV-seropositive.

As to this clone: Other nucleotide sequences in the sample specify the same CDR3. V is TRBV7-2 and J is TRBJ2-5; 8 positions match TRBD2. Germline V gene data show CDR1 as SGHTA and CDR2 as FQGNSA. The CDR3 spans 17 residues. V lost 5 bases and J lost 5; bases outside the gene matches: 16. CDR3 in amino acids: CASSLGRAGGPEETQYF. CDR3 nucleotides: TGTGCCAGCAGCCTAGGGCGGGCGGGAGGCCCAGAGGAGACCCAGTACTTC.

The chain links TRBV18 to TRBJ2-2, with a tentative D call TRBD2 (6 bases). V was clipped by 6 bases and J by 0 bases, with 23 bases between them. The CDR3 consists of 19 residues. CDR1 KGHSH and CDR2 LQKENI come from the germline V gene. This chain's CDR3 is CASSLTGVLTVANTGELFF. CDR3 nucleotide sequence: TGTGCCAGCTCTTTAACGGGAGTTTTGACAGTCGCGAACACCGGGGAGCTGTTTTTT.

V gene TRBV15 combines with J gene TRBJ2-1; 8 nucleotides match TRBD2. The CDR3 is made up of 15 amino acids. In germline, CDR1 is LNHNV, CDR2 YYDKDF (reference sequence). J gave up 9 bases and V 0 bases, and 7 bases lay outside the gene matches. As DNA, the CDR3 is TGTGCCACCAGCAGAGAACAAGCGGGAGAGAGTGAGCAGTTCTTC. Protein sequence: CATSREQAGESEQFF.

V and J are TRBV9 and TRBJ2-1, with 8 positions matching TRBD2. V lost 3 bases to trimming and J lost 2 bases; unmatched junction nucleotides: 7. CDR3 length equals 16 residues. The V gene's germline CDR1 is SGDLS and CDR2 YYNGEE. The CDR3 sequence: CASSGSGTPAYNEQFF. DNA of the CDR3: TGTGCCAGCAGCGGTAGCGGGACCCCAGCCTACAATGAGCAGTTCTTC.

The CDR3 here is CASSQLSSSYEQYF. Here the CDR3 DNA reads TGTGCCAGCAGCCAATTGTCCAGTTCCTACGAGCAGTACTTC. The chain links TRBV14 to TRBJ2-7; D unresolved. The germline V gene encodes CDR1 SGHDN and CDR2 FVKESK. Trimming left V 2 bases short and J 1 base short, with 9 bases between. This CDR3 spans 14 amino acids.

The rearrangement uses TRBV6-1 and TRBJ2-7; tentatively, D is TRBD2 (7 bases). Germline assignment: CDR1 MNHNS and CDR2 SASEGT. V was shortened by 6 bases and J by 4 bases, with 19 bases between the two germline ends. The CDR3 consists of 15 residues. The DNA of the CDR3 is TGTGCCAGCAGCCAATTTCCCGGGGGGCAGTACGAGCAGTACTTC. Translation: CASSQFPGGQYEQYF.

This chain connects TRBV6-1 to TRBJ2-5, with D perhaps matching TRBD1 (5 bases). Trimming pared 8 bases from V and 5 bases from J, leaving 15 bases between. CDR1 is MNHNS and CDR2 is SASEGT in the germline V gene. CDR3 length: 13 residues. CDR3 nucleotide sequence: TGTGCCAGCGTCCAGGGCGTCGTGGAGACCCAGTACTTC. It encodes CASVQGVVETQYF.

Comment on this clone: The sample contains more than one DNA sequence encoding this CDR3. This chain connects TRBV27 to TRBJ2-7; 9 bases fit TRBD2. This CDR3 is 14 amino acids long. V trimming: 2 bases; J trimming: 2 bases; junction bases outside the gene matches: 1. Germline V CDR1 and CDR2: MNHEY, SMNVEV (reference sequence). The CDR3 protein is CASSLAGGPYEQYF. CDR3 sequence (DNA): TGTGCCAGCAGTTTAGCGGGAGGGCCCTACGAGCAGTACTTC.

V is TRBV28 and J is TRBJ2-7; 7 bases fit TRBD2. Germline trimming cut 7 bases from V and 2 bases from J; bases unmatched to any gene: 8. The CDR3 runs 14 residues. Per germline, CDR1 MDHEN and CDR2 SYDVKM. CDR3 protein: CASTLADSAYEQYF. The CDR3 DNA is TGTGCCAGCACCCTAGCGGACTCCGCCTACGAGCAGTACTTC. Drawing the rest from reference TRBV28 and TRBJ2-7, the complete variable domain is DVKVTQSSRYLVKRTGEKVFLECVQDMDHENMFWYRQDPGLGLRLIYFSYDVKMKEKGDIPEGYSVSREKKERFSLILESASTNQTSMYLCASTLADSAYEQYFGPGTRLTVT.

This sequence joins TRBV30 and TRBJ1-4; 11 nucleotides agree with TRBD1. Germline CDR1 reads GTSNPN; CDR2 reads SVGIG (reference sequence). CDR3 size: 15 residues. Trimming removed 0 bases from V and 7 bases from J; junction bases left unmatched: 4. CDR3 bases: TGTGCCTGGAGTGTGGGGGGGACAGGGGGTGAAAAACTGTTTTTT. Translation gives CAWSVGGTGGEKLFF.

This chain joins TRBV6-1 and TRBJ2-7, with TRBD1 matching 11 bases. J gave up 7 bases and V 8 bases, and 13 bases lay outside the gene matches. CDR1 is MNHNS and CDR2 is SASEGT in the germline V gene. CDR3 length: 15 amino acids. CDR3 coding DNA: TGTGCCAGCGGGACAAAGGACAGGGGGCTTGGTGAGCAGTACTTC. As protein: CASGTKDRGLGEQYF.

The rearrangement joins TRBV10-3 to TRBJ1-4; D may be TRBD1 (6 bases). The V end lost 10 bases, the J end lost 5 bases, and 17 bases lay between the germline ends. Germline V gives CDR1 ENHRY, CDR2 SYGVKD. This CDR3 is built from 14 residues. This CDR3 reads CATKRQDGNEKLFF. The CDR3 bases are TGTGCCACGAAAAGACAGGACGGAAATGAAAAACTGTTTTTT.